The T cell receptor beta chain under discussion was sequenced for a study of human T cells and chemical hapten exposure (dated by TCRdb to about 2021). As for the study more broadly: For sensitization, 2% DPC in acetone was applied to a roughly 2 cm by roughly 2 cm area of upper inner arm skin. Throughout the approximately 23-week study period, patients were also given weekly therapeutic DPC doses on the scalp. Patch testing was done on the upper back using Finn chambers containing 0.01% DPC, and results were scored after 6 days according to International Contact Dermatitis Research Group standards. The patient cohort, mostly female, included alopecia areata with under or over 50% scalp involvement, alopecia totalis and alopecia universalis. The libraries were sequenced as a pool, and the TCR yield per sample differed mostly because of small variations in library volumes within the pool. Peripheral blood TCR repertoire changes were tracked in vivo in alopecia patients during primary and secondary sensitization to the hapten diphenylcyclopropenone (DPC). Blood samples were taken from patients before sensitization (week 0) and then at 2, 6 and about 24 weeks after DPC sensitization. About 29 alopecia patients gave blood for TCR sequencing at one to four time points (pre-sensitization, 2, 6 and 24 weeks).

This clonotype was found a few times. This receptor's antigen is unknown. Base-call qualities are not available, and no considerably larger clone is one nucleotide away. From the germline V gene, CDR1 is MNHEY and CDR2 is SVGEGT. V is pruned by 2 bases and J by 4 bases, leaving 0 bases of the junction without a gene match. Measured from the cysteine to the phenylalanine, the CDR3 is 13 residues long. Only the CDR3 region is kept as DNA, spanning 39 bases read in frame from base 1. Reading the label with the study, this specimen's time point is: patch test 1, 2 weeks after DPC sensitization. In light of the paper, this sample's treatment or condition label describes: therapeutic diphenylcyclopropenone sensitization with weekly scalp DPC. At each patch-test visit, blood was drawn before the patch test was applied. Patients were eligible if aged 18 to 70, diagnosed with alopecia and judged suitable for DPC therapy, and pregnant patients were excluded. Total RNA was extracted from unfractionated whole blood collected in Tempus Blood RNA tubes.

Here is what the overall study found, with its caveats: The number of TCRs above 1 in 1000 frequency did not change with DPC sensitization; there was no evidence of global repertoire structure alterations. Significantly more large CDR3 similarity clusters were formed by expanded TCRs than by pre-sensitization or healthy control sets, consistent with antigen-driven responses. Because all patients had alopecia, a presumed autoimmune disease, the immune response of the patients might differ from that of healthy individuals. A positive correlation was found between the number of PT1 expanded TCRs and patch test score, with significance reached at thresholds 8, 16 and 32 but not 4. Repeated subsampling changed both the strength of the expansion versus patch-test correlation and the threshold at which the correlation became significant.

The library was generated by RACE. Sequencing took place on a NextSeq 500. Library preparation attached unique molecular identifiers to individual cDNA molecules for quantitative, reproducible TCR counting. For every blood RNA sample, sequencing covered both the TCR alpha and TCR beta chains. Per the original workflow: A median of approximately 96,000 TCRs per sample was observed, with a range of roughly 23,224 to 750,000. The Decombinator software suite was used to annotate V, J and CDR3 in the TCR reads. For the PS versus PT1 abundance plots, all samples were subsampled to the same number of TCRs (28,000). TCRs were defined as expanded if absent before sensitization and observed at least eight times at the 2-week time point. Using fastp trimming at Q25 and MiXCR clonotype assembly, TCRdb reanalyzed the public sequencing data and kept in-frame beta chains. Here each entry gathers all rows of one CDR3 protein and keeps the most common genes and DNA. TCRdb, not the original authors, processed these V and J calls. In this sample the table shows under 130,000 distinct CDR3 sequences, approximately 11% of which occur a single time. The top ten clonotypes cover 3.5% of the sample.

The sequencing here drew on whole blood, taken in connection with sensitization to the hapten diphenylcyclopropenone (DPC). This sequence was found in a woman aged 35 to 49 with alopecia areata. Some clones in this sample may be carry-over from other donors' samples. The V and J genes are TRBV6-2 or TRBV6-3 and TRBJ1-2, with 8 bases matching TRBD1. CDR3 protein: CASSYDRGYGYTF. The DNA is as follows: TGTGCCAGCAGTTACGACAGGGGCTATGGCTACACCTTC.